These T cell receptor beta chains were read from a single sample in a study of T cells expressing NK-cell markers. TCRdb re-called the 5' RACE reads and gives one entry per CDR3 protein, without DNA. The repertoire table contains around 550,000 distinct CDR3 sequences. The sample consisted of blood T cells: a sorted CD56 or NKG2C T cell subset, CD4+ or CD8+ T cells, or bulk PBMC T cells (not recorded which). These receptors were collected from a man between 18 and 35 years old in good health. The CDR3 runs from the conserved cysteine through the conserved F or W.

V	J	CDR3
TRBV18	TRBJ2-2	CASSPPVPGTGELFF
TRBV7-8	TRBJ2-5	CASSLALASETQYF
TRBV27	TRBJ1-4	CASSIEATNEKLFF
TRBV7-9	TRBJ2-1	CASSKEGGVLVRAEQFF
TRBV10-2	TRBJ2-1	CASSEDRDDNEQFF
TRBV25-1	TRBJ1-2	CATRVGDGYTF
TRBV12-3/TRBV12-4	TRBJ2-3	CASSSGTTSVDTQYF
TRBV9	TRBJ2-2	CASARAIVAGELFF
TRBV10-3	TRBJ2-2	CATRDIPSNTGELFF
TRBV6-1	TRBJ1-5	CASSRGGGNQPQHF
TRBV3-1	TRBJ2-5	CASSQNPGTSTSVGETQYF
TRBV4-1	TRBJ2-1	CASRHGNLAGASPYNEQFF
TRBV2	TRBJ2-2	CASTAGLQNTGELFF
TRBV25-1	TRBJ2-3	CASSEKGRGTDTQYF
TRBV10-3	TRBJ2-7	CAIKVGTGDYEQYF
TRBV15	TRBJ2-2	CATGQDRELFF
TRBV4-3	TRBJ2-3	CASSQVKARTADTQYF
TRBV7-2	TRBJ1-6	CASSTGKRNSPLHF
TRBV6-5	TRBJ2-1	CASSYVGTGANEQFF
TRBV6-1	TRBJ2-3	CASSEGQGQQYF
TRBV2	TRBJ2-1	CASSVYGGGSLDEQFF
TRBV20-1	TRBJ2-1	CSARLSGRFGNEQFF
TRBV27	TRBJ2-7	CASTEATSGTYEQYF
TRBV9	TRBJ2-5	CASSVGQDLQETQYF
TRBV20-1	TRBJ2-2	CSALQANTGELFF
TRBV10-3	TRBJ2-7	CAISELAGGPYEQYF
TRBV7-9	TRBJ2-2	CASSFMSGRTPGELFF
TRBV15	TRBJ2-1	CATSSNRYLPAGGHTDNEQFF